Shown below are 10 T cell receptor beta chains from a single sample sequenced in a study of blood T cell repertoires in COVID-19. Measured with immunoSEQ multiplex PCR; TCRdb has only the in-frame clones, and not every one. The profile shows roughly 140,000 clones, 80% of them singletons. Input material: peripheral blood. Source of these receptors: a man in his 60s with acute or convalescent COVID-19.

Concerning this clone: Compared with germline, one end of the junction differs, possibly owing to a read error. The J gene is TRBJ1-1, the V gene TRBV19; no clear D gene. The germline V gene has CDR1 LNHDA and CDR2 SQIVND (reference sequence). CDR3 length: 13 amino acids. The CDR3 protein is CASSTTPPTEAFF. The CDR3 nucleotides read TGTGCCAGCAGTACAACACCGCCCACTGAAGCTTTCTTT.

CDR3 residues: CASSSGQGNNEQFF. In DNA form, the CDR3 reads TGTGCCAGCAGCTCCGGACAGGGGAACAATGAGCAGTTCTTC. V gene TRBV7-3 combines with J gene TRBJ2-1; TRBD1 matches 9 bases. CDR1 SGHTA and CDR2 FQGTGA come from the germline V gene. This CDR3 is built from 14 residues. Trimming removed 4 bases from V and 5 bases from J; junction bases left unmatched: 3. Together with reference TRBV7-3 and TRBJ2-1, the CDR3 gives the full variable domain: GAGVSQTPSNKVTEKGKYVELRCDPISGHTALYWYRQSLGQGPEFLIYFQGTGAADDSGLPNDRFFAVRPEGSVSTLKIQRTERGDSAVYLCASSSGQGNNEQFFGPGTRLTVL.

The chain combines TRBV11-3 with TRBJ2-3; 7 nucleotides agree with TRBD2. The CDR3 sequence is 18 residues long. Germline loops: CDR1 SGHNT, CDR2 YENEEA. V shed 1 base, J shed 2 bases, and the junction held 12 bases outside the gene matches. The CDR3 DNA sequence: TGTGCCAGCAGCTTAGGCCAATTCGCGGGAGTGGACACAGATACGCAGTATTTT. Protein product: CASSLGQFAGVDTDTQYF.

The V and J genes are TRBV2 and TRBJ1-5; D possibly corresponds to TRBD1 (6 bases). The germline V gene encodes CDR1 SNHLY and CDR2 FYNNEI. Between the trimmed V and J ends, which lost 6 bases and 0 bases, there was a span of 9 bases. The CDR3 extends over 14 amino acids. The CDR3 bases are TGTGCCAGCAGACAGGGCGCTAGCAATCAGCCCCAGCATTTT. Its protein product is CASRQGASNQPQHF. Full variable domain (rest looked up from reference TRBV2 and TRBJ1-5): EPEVTQTPSHQVTQMGQEVILRCVPISNHLYFYWYRQILGQKVEFLVSFYNNEISEKSEIFDDQFSVERPDGSNFTLKIRSTKLEDSAMYFCASRQGASNQPQHFGDGTRLSIL.

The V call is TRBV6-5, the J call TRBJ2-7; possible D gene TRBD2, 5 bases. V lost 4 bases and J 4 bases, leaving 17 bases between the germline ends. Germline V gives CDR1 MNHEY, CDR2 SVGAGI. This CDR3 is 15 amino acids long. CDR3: CASSSPRTGRYEQYF. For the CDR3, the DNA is TGTGCCAGCAGTTCCCCTCGGACTGGGCGGTACGAGCAGTACTTC.

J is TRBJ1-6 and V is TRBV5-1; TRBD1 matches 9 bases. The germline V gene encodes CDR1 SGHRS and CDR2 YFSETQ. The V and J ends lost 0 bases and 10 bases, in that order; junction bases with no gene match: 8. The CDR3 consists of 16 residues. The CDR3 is CASSLGGWTGDSPLHF. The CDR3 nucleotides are TGCGCCAGCAGCTTGGGAGGATGGACAGGGGACTCACCCCTCCACTTT.

The CDR3 region has the DNA TGTGCCAGTAGTGGGACAGGGATAAGCACCGGGGAGCTGTTTTTT. This sequence encodes CASSGTGISTGELFF. The V call is TRBV19, the J call TRBJ2-2; TRBD1 matches at 9 bases. Germline assignment: CDR1 LNHDA and CDR2 SQIVND (reference sequence). CDR3 length: 15 amino acids. V trimming: 5 bases; J trimming: 4 bases; junction bases outside the gene matches: 5.

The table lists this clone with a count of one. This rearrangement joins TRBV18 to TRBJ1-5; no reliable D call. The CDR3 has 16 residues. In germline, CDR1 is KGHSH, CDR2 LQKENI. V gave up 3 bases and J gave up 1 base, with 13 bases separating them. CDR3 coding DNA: TGTGCCAGCTCACCGGAGGGCCGGAGCAGCAATCAGCCCCAGCATTTT. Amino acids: CASSPEGRSSNQPQHF.

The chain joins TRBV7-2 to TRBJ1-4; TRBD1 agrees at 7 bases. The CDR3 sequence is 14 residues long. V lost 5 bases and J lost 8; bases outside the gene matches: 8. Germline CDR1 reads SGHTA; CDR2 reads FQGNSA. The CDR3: CASSLGGVREKLFF. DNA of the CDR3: TGTGCCAGCAGCCTAGGGGGCGTGAGAGAAAAACTGTTTTTT.

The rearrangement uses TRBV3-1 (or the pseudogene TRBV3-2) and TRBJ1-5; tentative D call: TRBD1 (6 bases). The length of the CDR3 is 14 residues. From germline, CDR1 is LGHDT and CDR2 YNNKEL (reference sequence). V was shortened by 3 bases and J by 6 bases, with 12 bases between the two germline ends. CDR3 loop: CASSHPGGFQPQHF. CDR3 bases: TGTGCCAGCAGCCACCCGGGGGGCTTTCAGCCCCAGCATTTT.